This T cell receptor (beta chain) emerged from a study of T cell responses to AZD1222 COVID-19 vaccine. Study observations and caveats: Seropositive at baseline were only a handful of AZD1222 recipients. Repertoires were obtained solely post-peak T cell response. White British ancestry dominated among donors, who included more females, and clonal diversity was possibly underestimated.

Repertoires were generated with immunoSEQ multiplex PCR, while TCRdb's copy carries only in-frame clones and drops some. Here the sample spans over 80,000 clones, roughly 90% being singletons. The CDR3 covers 14 residues. Trimming cost V 4 bases and J 1 base, with 11 bases left between them. Germline V lookup: CDR1 SGHRS, CDR2 YFSETQ. This clone was picked up one time. The antigen is undetermined. The sequence was collected from an adult who received the AZD1222 COVID-19 vaccine. The sample was peripheral blood, taken 28 days after the second AZD1222 dose. The rearrangement uses TRBV5-1 and TRBJ2-5; D might be TRBD1 (6 bases). The CDR3 reads CASSISDSQETQYF. As DNA, the CDR3 is TGCGCCAGCAGCATTTCGGACAGCCAAGAGACCCAGTACTTC.